The 8 T cell receptor beta chains given below trace back to one sample, sequenced in a study of resident and recirculating memory T cells in vitiligo. Assay used: immunoSEQ multiplex PCR; TCRdb lists only in-frame clones, some missing. Of around 76,000 clones listed, about 89% are singletons. The sequencing input was blood. These receptors were obtained from a male donor with vitiligo.

The gene calls are TRBV7-3 and TRBJ2-1; 10 bases fit TRBD2. CDR3 length: 15 amino acids. Germline V gives CDR1 SGHTA, CDR2 FQGTGA. The ends lost 5 bases at V and 2 bases at J; junction bases unmatched: 3. The CDR3 bases are TGTGCCAGCAGCGCCACTAGCGGGGCCTACAATGAGCAGTTCTTC. Translated: CASSATSGAYNEQFF. The full variable domain, with the rest looked up from reference TRBV7-3 and TRBJ2-1, is GAGVSQTPSNKVTEKGKYVELRCDPISGHTALYWYRQSLGQGPEFLIYFQGTGAADDSGLPNDRFFAVRPEGSVSTLKIQRTERGDSAVYLCASSATSGAYNEQFFGPGTRLTVL.

The chain links TRBV25-1 to TRBJ2-7; 12 positions agree with TRBD2. CDR3 length: 14 residues. V dropped 4 bases and J dropped 4; count of bases not matched to a gene: 2. From germline, CDR1 is MGHDK and CDR2 SYGVNS. Here the CDR3 DNA reads TGTGCCAGCAGTGCTAGCGGGGGGGCTTACGAGCAGTACTTC. Translating gives CASSASGGAYEQYF.

The J gene is TRBJ2-7, the V gene TRBV29-1; unclear D gene. Germline loops: CDR1 SQVTM, CDR2 ANQGSEA. The germline V and J ends were trimmed by 4 bases and 2 bases, with 6 bases remaining between them. There are 11 residues in the CDR3. The CDR3 here is CSVGVTYEQYF. The CDR3 nucleotides read TGCAGCGTTGGAGTTACCTACGAGCAGTACTTC.

The V call is TRBV4-3, the J call TRBJ1-1, with 9 bases that match TRBD1. V lost 2 bases, J lost 6 bases, and 10 bases stayed unmatched. The germline V gene has CDR1 LGHNA and CDR2 YSLEER. The CDR3 consists of 16 residues. The CDR3, as DNA: TGCGCCAGCAGCCAATACCCAGACAGGGGGTGTCCTGAAGCTTTCTTT. Translating it yields CASSQYPDRGCPEAFF.

The V and J genes are TRBV25-1 and TRBJ1-6, with D possibly matching TRBD1 (6 bases). V lost 7 bases, J lost 4 bases, and 14 bases lay in between. The CDR3 is 15 residues long. The germline V gene encodes CDR1 MGHDK and CDR2 SYGVNS. The CDR3 region has the DNA TGTGCCAGCATCTCGGACAGTGCGTATAATTCACCCCTCCACTTT. Translated: CASISDSAYNSPLHF.

V is TRBV5-6 and J is TRBJ1-6; no reliable D call. The CDR3 covers 15 residues. V lost 1 base and J lost 4, with 9 bases in between. Looked up from germline, CDR1 is SGHDT and CDR2 is YYEEEE. CDR3 in DNA: TGTGCCAGCAGCTTGAGAGGGAAATATAATTCACCCCTCCACTTT. Encoded protein: CASSLRGKYNSPLHF.

The chain joins TRBV7-3 to TRBJ2-3; the D gene is possibly TRBD1 (6 bases). Germline V gene data show CDR1 as SGHTA and CDR2 as FQGTGA. The CDR3 spans 15 residues. V was pared by 5 bases and J by 1 base, with 13 bases between. The CDR3 DNA follows: TGTGCCAGCAGCACCATACAGGGTGGCACAGATACGCAGTATTTT. Amino acid sequence: CASSTIQGGTDTQYF.

The chain employs TRBV11-3 and TRBJ2-2; no clear D gene. Trimming stripped 1 base from V and 4 bases from J, with 7 bases between. CDR1 and CDR2 from the germline V gene are SGHNT and YENEEA. The CDR3 extends over 14 amino acids. The CDR3 region has the DNA TGTGCCAGCAGCTTAGGCACATCCACCGGGGAGCTGTTTTTT. Protein: CASSLGTSTGELFF.